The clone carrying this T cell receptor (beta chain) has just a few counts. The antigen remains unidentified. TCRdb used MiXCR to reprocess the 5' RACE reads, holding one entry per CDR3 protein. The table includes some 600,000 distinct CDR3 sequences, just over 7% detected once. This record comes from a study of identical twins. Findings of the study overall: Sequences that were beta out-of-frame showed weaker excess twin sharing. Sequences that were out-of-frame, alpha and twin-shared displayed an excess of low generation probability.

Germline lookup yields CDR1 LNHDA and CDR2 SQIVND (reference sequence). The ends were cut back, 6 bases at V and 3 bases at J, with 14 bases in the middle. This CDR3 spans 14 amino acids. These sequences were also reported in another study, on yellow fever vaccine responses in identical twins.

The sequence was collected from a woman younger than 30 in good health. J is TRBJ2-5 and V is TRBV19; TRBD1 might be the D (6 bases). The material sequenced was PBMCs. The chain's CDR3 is CASSVRGQKETQYF. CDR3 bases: TGTGCCAGTAGCGTGAGAGGACAGAAAGAGACCCAGTACTTC.